Below, one TCR beta chain is given with its context. It lacks a known antigen. Base qualities are missing; no much larger clone stands one base away. The TCR beta CDR3 regions were amplified from the RNA transcripts. The TCR CDR3 was subjected to a first round of RT-PCR using the HTBI primer set and the Qiagen OneStep RT-PCR kit. The libraries were constructed in a second round of multiplex PCR and then size-selected and purified. Libraries were sequenced paired-end with 100 bp reads on an Illumina HiSeq2000. The study's own analysis went as follows. SOAPnuke was used to process the raw data, throwing out any read that contained adapters or uncalled bases, had a mean Phred below 15, or lacked an exact constant-primer or identifier match. COPE v1.2.5 was used to merge high-quality paired reads, and clonotypes were defined as unique nucleotide sequences. Clonotypes were aligned to IMGT TRBV, TRBD and TRBJ reference segments using MiTCR v1.1. Analysis was restricted to V-J combinations with a frequency above 0.0001, which covered roughly 99% of repertoires. The TCS score was defined as F50 (clonal expansion) divided by E x V (chaos), with BLOSUM62-based TCRdist calculated between CDR3 peptides within each V-J. Welch's t-statistics and random forest reduced fewer than 600 V-J features to 10 to 15, which were used in a naive Bayes classifier (R e1071). The similarity between thyroid and blood repertoires was quantified using the Morisita-Horn index. TCRdb reanalyzed the raw reads on its own, using fastp at Q25 for trimming and MiXCR for clone calling, and kept in-frame beta chains. Entries are consolidated by CDR3 protein sequence, retaining the most common genes and DNA. These V and J calls originate from TCRdb's pipeline instead of the authors' own analysis. The sample table records some 800,000 distinct CDR3 sequences; over 35% of these occur just once. 8.9% of the sample comes from the top ten.

The data belong to a study of T cells in Graves' hyperthyroidism and ophthalmopathy (dated by TCRdb to between 2018 and 2021). As for the study more broadly: Peripheral blood samples were taken at initial diagnosis, before any treatment was given. The paper reports TCR Vbeta CDR3 sequencing of 130 to 150 peripheral blood samples: 43 ophthalmopathy, about 75 hyperthyroidism and around 17 progressor patients. After sampling, hyperthyroidism patients received methimazole starting at 30 mg daily, and ophthalmopathy patients received high-dose intravenous methylprednisolone. The study also compared thyroid tissue and blood T-cell repertoires from about six Graves' hyperthyroidism patients. The roughly 90 discovery patients were divided at random into training and test sets in a 7:3 ratio. TCR V-J signatures able to tell the groups apart were searched for in a discovery cohort of some 97 patients, of whom about 40 had Graves' ophthalmopathy and about 55 had stable Graves' hyperthyroidism. An independent validation cohort of 18 to 20 hyperthyroidism patients and approximately 17 patients who later progressed to ophthalmopathy tested prospective prediction of ophthalmopathy.

The germline V gene (reference sequence) yields PRHDT for CDR1 and FYEKMQ for CDR2. Trimming takes 1 base from V and 3 bases from J, and the germline ends sit 9 bases apart. From cysteine to phenylalanine, the CDR3 is 14 amino acids long. The only DNA kept is the CDR3, 42 bases in frame from the first base. Overall study results and their limits: Blood samples also contained most of the expanded thyroid clonotypes (frequency above 0.001), which suggests that blood repertoires may reflect thyroid immune responses. Ophthalmopathy was separated from stable hyperthyroidism by a 13 V-J signature model, with 87.88% sensitivity and around 81% specificity obtained in cross-validation and 80%/75% obtained in testing. In validation, the model predicted progression to ophthalmopathy a median of about 5.9 months before onset, with about 67% sensitivity and roughly 77% specificity. Sample size was not statistically predetermined, and blinding of investigators to group allocation was not performed.

Graves' hyperthyroidism was defined as stable when no progression to ophthalmopathy occurred over 18 months of follow-up. Hyperthyroidism patients were newly diagnosed, with disease duration under 2 months, and aged 18 to 65 years. Any patient with an uncontrolled infection, another autoimmune disease, pregnancy or lactation was excluded. Clinical symptoms, serum thyroxine and TRAb, thyroid ultrasound, and orbital computed tomography formed the basis for the diagnoses. PBMCs were separated from 8 to 10 ml of fresh peripheral blood using Ficoll-Paque density gradient centrifugation. Total RNA was extracted using Trizol reagent, and RNA quality was assessed on an Agilent 2100 Bioanalyzer.

This receptor was obtained from a man in his late teens or twenties with Graves' hyperthyroidism. Sequences were obtained from blood. The receptor chain draws on TRBV13 and TRBJ1-1; TRBD1 is a possible D gene, resting on 5 matching bases. The sequenced DNA is TGTGCCAGCAGCTTAGAGAGGGGAGACACTGAAGCTTTCTTT. Its amino acids are CASSLERGDTEAFF. The full variable domain, with segments outside the CDR3 supplied by the reference TRBV13 and TRBJ1-1 proteins, appears as AAGVIQSPRHLIKEKRETATLKCYPIPRHDTVYWYQQGPGQDPQFLISFYEKMQSDKGSIPDRFSAQQFSDYHSELNMSSLELGDSALYFCASSLERGDTEAFFGQGTRLTVV.